Below, 21 T cell receptor beta chains from the same sample are listed, as sequenced in a study of T-cell memory formation after mild COVID-19. TCRdb used MiXCR to reprocess the 5' RACE reads, holding one entry per CDR3 protein. This sample has about 290,000 distinct CDR3 sequences, with about 15% found just once. Sample: PBMCs or a T cell subset sorted from them (not recorded which). These receptors originate from a young man who had mild COVID-19 (a few samples of this study predate the infection). Cell type and time point are not known.

This sequence joins TRBV5-1 and TRBJ1-4; a weak D match, TRBD1 (5 bases). CDR1 SGHRS and CDR2 YFSETQ come from the germline V gene. The CDR3 loop spans 14 amino acids. The ends were cut back, 1 base at V and 6 bases at J, with 10 bases in the middle. In DNA form, the CDR3 reads TGCGCCAGCAGCTTGTCAGGGATGGATGAAAAACTGTTTTTT. This gives the protein CASSLSGMDEKLFF.

This clonotype has only a few counts. The rearrangement joins TRBV6-2 or TRBV6-3 to TRBJ2-7, with 9 bases identical to TRBD1. V was pared by 0 bases and J by 3 bases, with 6 bases of the junction left unmatched. The germline V gene encodes CDR1 MNHEY and CDR2 SVGEGT. CDR3 length: 16 residues. As DNA, the CDR3 is TGTGCCAGCAGTTACTCTACAGGGGGCACCCGCTACGAGCAGTACTTC. It yields the protein CASSYSTGGTRYEQYF.

The chain uses TRBV7-9 and TRBJ2-5, with TRBD1 identical over 8 bases. The CDR3 has 15 residues. Trimming cost V 5 bases and J 4 bases; bases outside gene matches: 9. CDR1 and CDR2 (germline): SEHNR, FQNEAQ (reference sequence). CDR3 coding DNA: TGTGCCAGCAGCACCCTCGGGACAGGCGGAGAGACCCAGTACTTC. Its protein is CASSTLGTGGETQYF.

This clonotype has just a few counts. This chain uses TRBV5-1 with TRBJ2-3, with 10 bases matching TRBD1. V shed 0 bases, J shed 0 bases, and the junction held 10 bases outside the gene matches. Germline V CDR1 and CDR2: SGHRS, YFSETQ. The CDR3 length is 19 residues. The CDR3: CASSLAGGTGARSTDTQYF. CDR3 nucleotides: TGCGCCAGCAGCTTGGCCGGTGGGACAGGGGCAAGAAGCACAGATACGCAGTATTTT. Based on the CDR3 plus reference TRBV5-1 and TRBJ2-3, the full variable domain is KAGVTQTPRYLIKTRGQQVTLSCSPISGHRSVSWYQQTPGQGLQFLFEYFSETQRNKGNFPGRFSGRQFSNSRSEMNVSTLELGDSALYLCASSLAGGTGARSTDTQYFGPGTRLTVL.

This clonotype has a handful of counts. The V and J genes are TRBV5-4 and TRBJ2-7; D is undetermined. The V end lost 9 bases, the J end lost 4 bases, and 11 bases lay between the germline ends. Germline values: CDR1 SGHNT, CDR2 YYREEE (reference sequence). The CDR3 loop spans 11 amino acids. DNA for the CDR3: TGTGCCACCCCAGTTGTGTACGAGCAGTACGTC. Translation: CATPVVYEQYV.

The chain recombines TRBV10-3 with TRBJ2-2; D remains unclear. Germline CDR1 reads ENHRY; CDR2 reads SYGVKD. Trimming pared 4 bases from V and 4 bases from J, leaving 4 bases between. The CDR3 is 12 amino acids. The CDR3 region is CAISAGTGELFF. CDR3 bases: TGTGCCATCAGTGCCGGCACCGGGGAGCTGTTTTTT.

Ten or more counts support this clonotype. The gene calls are TRBV7-9 and TRBJ2-7; 9 bases match TRBD1. The CDR3 is made up of 16 amino acids. Trimming removed 7 bases from V and 3 bases from J; junction bases left unmatched: 13. Germline CDR1 and CDR2: SEHNR and FQNEAQ (reference sequence). CDR3 residues: CASTLLLGQGSYEQYF. The CDR3 nucleotides are TGTGCCAGCACGCTCCTTTTGGGACAGGGAAGCTACGAGCAGTACTTC.

This clonotype was seen only a few times. V usage is TRBV7-8 and J usage is TRBJ2-6; D is unclear. The CDR3 has 15 residues. Trimming removed 5 bases from V and 8 bases from J, with 16 bases in between. Germline V gene data show CDR1 as SGHVS and CDR2 as FQNEAQ. CDR3 in DNA: TGTGCCAGCAGCACCGTGGGGTTTGTGACCAACGTCCTGACTTTC. Translated: CASSTVGFVTNVLTF.

The chain couples TRBV10-3 to TRBJ2-3; tentative D call: TRBD2 (5 bases). Germline V gives CDR1 ENHRY, CDR2 SYGVKD. V lost 7 bases to trimming and J lost 2 bases, with 13 bases between them. The CDR3 sequence is 14 residues long. The CDR3 DNA follows: TGTGCCATCACCGAAGGAGGCCCCACAGATACGCAGTATTTT. It specifies CAITEGGPTDTQYF.

The chain has TRBV6-5 and TRBJ1-2; the D gene is possibly TRBD1 (6 bases). V was pared by 5 bases and J by 4 bases, with 17 bases between. The CDR3 contains 15 residues. CDR1 and CDR2 from the germline V gene are MNHEY and SVGAGI. The CDR3: CASSDPGTGAYGYTF. CDR3 bases: TGTGCCAGCAGTGACCCTGGGACGGGGGCCTATGGCTACACCTTC.

This clonotype appeared a few times. The chain is built from TRBV5-4 and TRBJ2-1; D is perhaps TRBD1 or TRBD2 (5 bases each). Trimming took 2 bases from V and 12 from J, leaving 12 bases between them. This CDR3 has 12 residues. CDR1 is SGHNT, CDR2 YYREEE, per germline (reference sequence). This chain's CDR3 is CASSFGDVPQFF. CDR3 sequence (DNA): TGTGCCAGCAGCTTCGGGGACGTACCGCAGTTCTTC.

The chain joins TRBV11-2 to TRBJ2-3; D might be TRBD2 (5 bases). V lost 0 bases and J 0 bases, leaving 13 bases between the germline ends. In germline, CDR1 is SGHAT, CDR2 FQNNGV. The CDR3 has 17 amino acids. CDR3 bases: TGTGCCAGCAGCTTAGAACTCAGCGGTGCTAGCACAGATACGCAGTATTTT. It translates to CASSLELSGASTDTQYF.

This sequence joins TRBV5-1 and TRBJ1-2, with D perhaps TRBD1 (6 bases). CDR1 is SGHRS and CDR2 is YFSETQ in the germline V gene. The ends were cut back, 3 bases at V and 2 bases at J, with 8 bases in the middle. The length of the CDR3 is 13 residues. CDR3 in amino acids: CASSSGQNYGYTF. CDR3 DNA sequence: TGCGCCAGCAGCTCAGGACAGAACTATGGCTACACCTTC.

J is TRBJ2-5 and V is TRBV5-1; D is unresolved. V was trimmed by 2 bases and J by 5 bases, leaving 10 bases between them. CDR1 is SGHRS and CDR2 is YFSETQ in the germline V gene. This CDR3 spans 13 amino acids. CDR3 sequence reads: CASSFRLGETQYF. The CDR3 region has the DNA TGCGCCAGCAGCTTCCGGTTGGGGGAGACCCAGTACTTC.

This clonotype has a count of ten or more. The chain combines TRBV4-3 with TRBJ2-7; D gene ambiguous. CDR3 length equals 13 residues. Germline V lookup: CDR1 LGHNA, CDR2 YSLEER. The V gene lost 1 base and the J gene lost 5 bases, with 9 bases spanning the gap. The CDR3 sequence: CASSQGPRNEQYF. DNA of the CDR3: TGCGCCAGCAGCCAAGGACCCAGGAACGAGCAGTACTTC.

The chain recombines TRBV20-1 with TRBJ1-5, with 8 nucleotides matching TRBD1. Looked up from germline, CDR1 is DFQATT and CDR2 is SNEGSKA (reference sequence). This CDR3 is 16 amino acids long. The trim removed 0 bases at V and 3 bases at J, leaving 7 bases unmatched. The CDR3 nucleotides are TGCAGTGCTAGAGATTGGGAGGGACAGGCCAATCAGCCCCAGCATTTT. Encoded protein: CSARDWEGQANQPQHF.

This clonotype occurred a few times. This chain connects TRBV7-2 to TRBJ2-5; 10 bases fit TRBD2. There are 15 residues in the CDR3. In germline, CDR1 is SGHTA, CDR2 FQGNSA. V lost 3 bases and J lost 3; bases outside the gene matches: 4. CDR3 sequence reads: CASSFPLAGEETQYF. The CDR3 DNA is TGTGCCAGCAGCTTCCCGCTAGCGGGGGAAGAGACCCAGTACTTC. Filled out from reference TRBV7-2 and TRBJ2-5, the complete variable domain reads GAGVSQSPSNKVTEKGKDVELRCDPISGHTALYWYRQSLGQGLEFLIYFQGNSAPDKSGLPSDRFSAERTGGSVSTLTIQRTQQEDSAVYLCASSFPLAGEETQYFGPGTRLLVL.

This clonotype showed up just a few times. V and J are TRBV7-2 and TRBJ2-5; TRBD2 matches 7 bases. Germline CDR1 SGHTA, CDR2 FQGNSA. V shed 1 base and J 5 bases; nucleotides not matched to a gene: 7. The CDR3 consists of 15 residues. CDR3 bases: TGTGCCAGCAGCTTAGGGCTTGGGGGAGGGGAGACCCAGTACTTC. Protein sequence: CASSLGLGGGETQYF.

V and J are TRBV19 and TRBJ2-1, with D possibly matching TRBD2 (5 bases). Trimming left V 7 bases short and J 0 bases short, with 10 bases between. CDR1 and CDR2 from the germline V gene are LNHDA and SQIVND (reference sequence). This CDR3 is built from 14 residues. CDR3 residues: CASTRDSSYNEQFF. CDR3 DNA sequence: TGTGCCAGTACTCGGGATAGCTCCTACAATGAGCAGTTCTTC.

The J gene is TRBJ2-7, the V gene TRBV28; TRBD1 is a possible D gene (5 bases). V was cut by 6 bases and J by 2 bases, with 11 bases left in between. The germline V gene has CDR1 MDHEN and CDR2 SYDVKM. The CDR3 spans 13 residues. The DNA of the CDR3 is TGTGCCAGCAGCTGGGGCGGAGCCTACGAGCAGTACGTC. Translated, it gives CASSWGGAYEQYV.

The table lists this clonotype with many counts. This rearrangement joins TRBV9 to TRBJ2-1; D remains ambiguous. Germline CDR1 reads SGDLS; CDR2 reads YYNGEE. This CDR3 has 14 residues. V was cut by 5 bases and J by 0 bases, with 9 bases left in between. This chain's CDR3 is CASRPLSSYNEQFF. DNA of the CDR3: TGTGCCAGCAGACCCCTGAGCTCCTACAATGAGCAGTTCTTC.